This T cell receptor beta chain was recorded in a study of Ad26.COV2.S vaccination and SARS-CoV-2 variants. Overall study: By the intramuscular route, Ad26.COV2.S was given once, or twice 56 days apart. General observations from the study: People given the vaccine had a wider spike-specific TCR breadth than placebo recipients did. Reportedly, spike-specific CD8+ and CD4+ T cell responses achieved substantial breadth once vaccination had taken place.

Only in-frame clones appear in the TCRdb table, and some are missing; sequencing was by immunoSEQ multiplex PCR. There are about 680,000 clones in the sample; 70% to 90% occur only once, and approximately 1.5% lies in the top ten. About this clone: Its cognate antigen is unknown.

Treatment defined: around 19 received Ad26.COV2.S at low or high dose, single or two shots; roughly five received placebo; per-sample allocation not given. All samples were drawn on day 63, counting from the first vaccine or placebo injection. At a Boston site, the person donating was an adult of 18-55 years. V shed 6 bases and J 2 bases; nucleotides not matched to a gene: 8. Germline V gene lookup returns CDR1 SQVTM and CDR2 ANQGSEA. The CDR3 length is 15 residues. The origin of this receptor is a person aged 18 to 59 who received the Ad26.COV2.S COVID-19 vaccine or a placebo. The sequenced sample was peripheral blood, obtained in a trial of Ad26.COV2.S vaccine versus placebo. This chain links TRBV29-1 with TRBJ2-3, with 10 bases aligning to TRBD1. The CDR3 is CSVTGTGVSTDTQYF. The DNA for the CDR3 is TGCAGCGTGACCGGGACAGGGGTTTCCACAGATACGCAGTATTTT.